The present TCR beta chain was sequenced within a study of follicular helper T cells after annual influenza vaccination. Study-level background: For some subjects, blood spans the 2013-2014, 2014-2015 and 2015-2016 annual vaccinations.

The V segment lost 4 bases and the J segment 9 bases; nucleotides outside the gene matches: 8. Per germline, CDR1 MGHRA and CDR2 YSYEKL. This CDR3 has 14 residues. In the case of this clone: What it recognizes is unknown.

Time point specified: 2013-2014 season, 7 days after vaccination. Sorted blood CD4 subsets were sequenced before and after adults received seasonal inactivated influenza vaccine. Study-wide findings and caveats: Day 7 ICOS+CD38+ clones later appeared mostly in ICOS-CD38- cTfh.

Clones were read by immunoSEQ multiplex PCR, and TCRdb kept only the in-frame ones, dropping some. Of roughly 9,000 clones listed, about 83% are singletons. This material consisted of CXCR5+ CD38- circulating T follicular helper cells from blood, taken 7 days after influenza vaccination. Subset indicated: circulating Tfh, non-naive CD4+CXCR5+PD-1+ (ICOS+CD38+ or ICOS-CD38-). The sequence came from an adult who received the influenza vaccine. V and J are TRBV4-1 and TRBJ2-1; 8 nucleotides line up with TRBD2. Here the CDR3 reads CASSPQRESLEQFF. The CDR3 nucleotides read TGCGCCAGCAGCCCCCAGCGGGAGTCTCTTGAGCAGTTCTTC.